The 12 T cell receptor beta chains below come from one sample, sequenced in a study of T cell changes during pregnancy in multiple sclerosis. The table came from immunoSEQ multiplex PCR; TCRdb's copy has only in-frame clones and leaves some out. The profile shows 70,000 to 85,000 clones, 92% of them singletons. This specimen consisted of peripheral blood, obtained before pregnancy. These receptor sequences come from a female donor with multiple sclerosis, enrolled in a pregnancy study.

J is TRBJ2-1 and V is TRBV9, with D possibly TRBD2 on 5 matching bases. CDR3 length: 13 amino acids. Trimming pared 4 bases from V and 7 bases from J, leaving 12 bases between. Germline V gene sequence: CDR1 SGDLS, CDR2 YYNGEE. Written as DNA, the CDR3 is TGTGCCAGCAGCCCAATCGGACTTAATGAGCAGTTCTTC. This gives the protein CASSPIGLNEQFF.

For the CDR3, the DNA is TGTGCCTGGAGGGGGACAGGGAGCAATCAGCCCCAGCATTTT. Protein product: CAWRGTGSNQPQHF. The chain is built from TRBV30 and TRBJ1-5; TRBD1 matches at 9 bases. Trimming at V came to 3 bases and at J to 1 base, leaving 1 base not matched to a gene. CDR3 length equals 14 residues. Germline loops: CDR1 GTSNPN, CDR2 SVGIG (reference sequence).

This CDR3 reads CASSLVGQGNQPQHF. CDR3 DNA: TGTGCCAGCAGCTTAGTAGGACAGGGGAATCAGCCCCAGCATTTT. The rearrangement joins TRBV7-2 to TRBJ1-5; 9 bases agree with TRBD1. CDR3 size: 15 residues. Per the germline V gene, CDR1 is SGHTA and CDR2 is FQGNSA. With 1 base clipped from V and 4 bases from J, the junction kept 2 bases outside the gene matches. Filled out from reference TRBV7-2 and TRBJ1-5, the complete variable domain reads GAGVSQSPSNKVTEKGKDVELRCDPISGHTALYWYRQSLGQGLEFLIYFQGNSAPDKSGLPSDRFSAERTGGSVSTLTIQRTQQEDSAVYLCASSLVGQGNQPQHFGDGTRLSIL.

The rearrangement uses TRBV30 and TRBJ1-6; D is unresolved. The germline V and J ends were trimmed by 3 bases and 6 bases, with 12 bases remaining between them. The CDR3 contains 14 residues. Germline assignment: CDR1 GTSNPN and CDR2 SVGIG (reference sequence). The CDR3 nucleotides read TGTGCCTGGAGCTGGGAGGGAAGTAATTCACCCCTCCACTTT. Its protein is CAWSWEGSNSPLHF.

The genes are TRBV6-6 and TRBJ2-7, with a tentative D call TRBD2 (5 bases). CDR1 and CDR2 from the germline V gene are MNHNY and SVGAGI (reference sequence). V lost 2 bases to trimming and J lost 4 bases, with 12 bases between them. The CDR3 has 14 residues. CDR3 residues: CASSYEHRGYEQYF. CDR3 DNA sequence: TGTGCCAGCAGTTACGAGCACCGCGGGTACGAGCAGTACTTC.

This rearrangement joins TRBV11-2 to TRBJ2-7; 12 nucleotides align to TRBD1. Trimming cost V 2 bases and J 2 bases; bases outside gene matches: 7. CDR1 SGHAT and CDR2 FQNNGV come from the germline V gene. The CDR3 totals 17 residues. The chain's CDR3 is CASSLQRGQGAAYEQYF. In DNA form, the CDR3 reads TGTGCCAGCAGCTTACAAAGGGGACAGGGGGCCGCCTACGAGCAGTACTTC.

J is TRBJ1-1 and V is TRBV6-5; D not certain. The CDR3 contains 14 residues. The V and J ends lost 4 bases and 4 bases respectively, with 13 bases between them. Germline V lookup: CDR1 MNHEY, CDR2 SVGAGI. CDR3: CASSFAHTGTEAFF. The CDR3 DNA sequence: TGTGCCAGCAGTTTTGCACACACGGGCACTGAAGCTTTCTTT.

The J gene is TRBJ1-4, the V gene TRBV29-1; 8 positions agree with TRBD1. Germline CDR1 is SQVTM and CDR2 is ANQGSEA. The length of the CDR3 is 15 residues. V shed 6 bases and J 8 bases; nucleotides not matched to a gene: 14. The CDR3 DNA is TGCAGCGTCCGACTAAGCCAGGGGGCTGGAGAAAAACTGTTTTTT. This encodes CSVRLSQGAGEKLFF. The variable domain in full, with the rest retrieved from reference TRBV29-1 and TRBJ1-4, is SAVISQKPSRDICQRGTSLTIQCQVDSQVTMMFWYRQQPGQSLTLIATANQGSEATYESGFVIDKFPISRPNLTFSTLTVSNMSPEDSSIYLCSVRLSQGAGEKLFFGSGTQLSVL.

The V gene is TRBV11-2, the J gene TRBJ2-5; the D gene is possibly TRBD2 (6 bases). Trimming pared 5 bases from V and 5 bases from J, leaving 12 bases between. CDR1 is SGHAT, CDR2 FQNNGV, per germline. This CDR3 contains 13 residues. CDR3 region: CASSPSGGETQYF. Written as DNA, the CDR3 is TGTGCCAGCAGCCCTTCTGGAGGGGAGACCCAGTACTTC.

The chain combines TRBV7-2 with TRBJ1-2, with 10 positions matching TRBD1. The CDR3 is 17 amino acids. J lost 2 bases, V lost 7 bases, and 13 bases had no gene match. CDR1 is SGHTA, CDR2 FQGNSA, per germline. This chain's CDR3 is CASTPPGQGRANYGYTF. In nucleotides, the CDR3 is TGTGCCAGCACCCCTCCGGGACAGGGGAGGGCGAACTATGGCTACACCTTC.

Here the CDR3 DNA reads TGCGCCAGCAGTGCGACACCGAACACTGAAGCTTTCTTT. Its translation: CASSATPNTEAFF. The chain links TRBV10-1 to TRBJ1-1, with unresolved D. The CDR3 has 13 amino acids. V dropped 4 bases and J dropped 1 base, with 7 bases sitting between them. Germline assignment: CDR1 WNHNN and CDR2 SYGVQD (reference sequence).

The CDR3 region is CASSYGGTGGTYEQYF. The CDR3 DNA follows: TGTGCCAGCAGTTACGGCGGGACAGGAGGAACCTACGAGCAGTACTTC. V gene TRBV6-5 combines with J gene TRBJ2-7, with 8 positions matching TRBD1. V lost 2 bases to trimming and J lost 2 bases; unmatched junction nucleotides: 8. The germline CDR1 and CDR2 sequences are MNHEY and SVGAGI. The CDR3 spans 16 residues.